These T cell receptor beta chains were read from a single sample in a study of T cells in Graves' hyperthyroidism and ophthalmopathy. TCRdb itself ran the multiplex PCR reads through MiXCR, one entry per CDR3 protein. The sample lists a few hundred thousand distinct CDR3 sequences; about 14% were seen once. Sequenced: blood. These receptors came from a woman in her 30s with Graves' ophthalmopathy. CDR3s include the opening cysteine and the closing phenylalanine or tryptophan. D genes are given only for firm matches. Clone size is given for some rows only: seen once, a few or many times, or a class if the clone is expanded.

d_call	v_call	j_call	clone_size	cdr3_aa	cdr3_nt
TRBD2	TRBV7-2	TRBJ2-3	NA	CASSLVGGGFPDTQYF	TGTGCCAGCAGCTTAGTAGGCGGGGGGTTCCCAGATACGCAGTATTTT
NA	TRBV6-2/TRBV6-3	TRBJ2-1	many	CASTKGGLDSYNEQFF	TGTGCCAGCACCAAGGGGGGGTTAGATTCATACAATGAGCAGTTCTTC
TRBD2	TRBV11-2	TRBJ2-7	many	CASSSTPRTSEQYF	TGTGCCAGCAGCTCAACTCCTAGGACTAGCGAGCAGTACTTC
NA	TRBV10-2	TRBJ1-3	NA	CASSEGTSSGNTIYF	TGCGCCAGCAGTGAAGGGACAAGCTCTGGAAACACCATATATTTT
TRBD2	TRBV7-3	TRBJ2-2	NA	CASSSRGLAGAGGELFF	TGTGCCAGCAGCTCGAGGGGACTAGCGGGGGCCGGCGGGGAGCTGTTTTTT
NA	TRBV5-6	TRBJ2-3	many	CARSNKGPSTDTQYF	TGTGCCAGATCTAACAAGGGGCCAAGCACAGATACGCAGTATTTT
NA	TRBV5-1	TRBJ2-7	many	CASSLADSTSLRLYF	TGCGCCAGCAGCTTGGCCGACAGCACCTCCTTACGTTTGTACTTC
TRBD1	TRBV19	TRBJ1-2	NA	CASSLGQPLYGYTF	TGTGCCAGTAGTTTGGGACAGCCCTTATATGGCTACACCTTC
NA	TRBV2	TRBJ2-7	many	CASSEARGGEQYF	TGTGCCAGCAGTGAAGCAAGGGGTGGGGAGCAGTACTTC
NA	TRBV9	TRBJ1-6	NA	CASSVAKTENSPLHF	TGTGCCAGCAGCGTAGCCAAGACAGAGAATTCACCCCTCCACTTT
TRBD2	TRBV5-5	TRBJ2-3	many	CASSLLRSGGATDTQYF	TGTGCCAGCAGCTTGTTGAGGAGCGGGGGGGCCACAGATACGCAGTATTTT
TRBD1	TRBV7-9	TRBJ2-7	many	CASSFTPGQGNYEQYF	TGTGCCAGCAGCTTCACGCCGGGACAGGGAAACTACGAGCAGTACTTC
TRBD1	TRBV27	TRBJ2-4	many	CASKGADKNIQYF	TGTGCCAGCAAGGGGGCGGACAAAAACATTCAGTACTTC
TRBD1	TRBV4-1	TRBJ2-5	many	CASSPQTAPSGGTQYF	TGCGCCAGCAGCCCCCAGACCGCTCCGTCAGGGGGGACCCAGTACTTC
NA	TRBV10-2	TRBJ1-2	few	CASSATAINYGYTF	TGCGCCAGCAGTGCGACAGCTATAAACTATGGCTACACCTTC
NA	TRBV6-5	TRBJ1-1	many	CASSYSIFQGGSRGTEAFF	TGTGCCAGCAGTTACTCGATTTTCCAGGGAGGGTCGAGGGGCACTGAAGCTTTCTTT
TRBD1	TRBV6-2/TRBV6-3	TRBJ1-5	NA	CASSSDRYQPQHF	TGTGCCAGCAGCTCGGACAGGTATCAGCCCCAGCATTTT
NA	TRBV29-1	TRBJ2-2	many	CSVDPNTGELFF	TGCAGCGTGGACCCGAACACCGGGGAGCTGTTTTTT
NA	TRBV20-1	TRBJ2-1	many	CSASRWTSYNEQFF	TGCAGTGCTAGTCGGTGGACTTCCTACAATGAGCAGTTCTTC
NA	TRBV6-1	TRBJ1-2	NA	CASFGVFGYTF	TGTGCCAGTTTTGGGGTCTTTGGCTACACCTTC
NA	TRBV7-8	TRBJ1-5	NA	CTSSGENQPQHF	TGTACCAGCAGCGGTGAAAATCAGCCCCAGCATTTT
TRBD1	TRBV11-3	TRBJ2-7	many	CASSSRTGHLSSYEQYF	TGTGCCAGCAGCTCGAGGACAGGACACCTGAGCTCCTACGAGCAGTACTTC
NA	TRBV27	TRBJ2-7	few	CASSNLWGGAWEQYF	TGTGCCAGCAGTAACCTCTGGGGTGGAGCCTGGGAGCAGTACTTC
TRBD2	TRBV27	TRBJ2-1	NA	CASTIAGGTYNEQFF	TGTGCCAGCACCATAGCGGGGGGCACCTACAATGAGCAGTTCTTC
NA	TRBV11-2	TRBJ1-2	many	CASSLVTGLDGYTF	TGTGCCAGCAGCTTAGTCACAGGGCTAGATGGCTACACCTTC
NA	TRBV5-1	TRBJ2-1	many	CASSSRAAGVVGSYNEQFF	TGCGCCAGCAGCTCAAGGGCCGCAGGGGTTGTCGGCTCCTACAATGAGCAGTTCTTC
NA	TRBV28	TRBJ2-7	many	CASIQTLPSYEQYF	TGTGCCAGCATCCAAACCCTTCCCTCGTACGAGCAGTACTTC